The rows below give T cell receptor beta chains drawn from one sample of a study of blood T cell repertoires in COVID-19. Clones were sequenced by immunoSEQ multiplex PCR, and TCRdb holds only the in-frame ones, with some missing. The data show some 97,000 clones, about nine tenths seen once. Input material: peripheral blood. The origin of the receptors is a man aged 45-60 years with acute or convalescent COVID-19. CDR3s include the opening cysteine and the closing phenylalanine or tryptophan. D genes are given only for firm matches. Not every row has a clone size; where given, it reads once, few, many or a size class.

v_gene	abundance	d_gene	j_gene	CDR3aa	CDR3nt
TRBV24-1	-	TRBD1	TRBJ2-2	CATSDPRTGLDTGELFF	TGTGCCACCAGTGATCCTCGGACAGGGTTGGACACCGGGGAGCTGTTTTTT
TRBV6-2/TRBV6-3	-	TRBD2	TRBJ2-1	CASSGLAVLNEQFF	TGTGCCAGCAGCGGACTAGCGGTTCTGAATGAGCAGTTCTTC
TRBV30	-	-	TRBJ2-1	CARRVRGEQFF	TGTGCCCGAAGGGTACGGGGGGAGCAGTTCTTC
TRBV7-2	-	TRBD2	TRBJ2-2	CASSARLAGEAGELFF	TGTGCCAGCAGCGCAAGACTAGCGGGAGAAGCCGGGGAGCTGTTTTTT
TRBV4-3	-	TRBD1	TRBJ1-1	CASSQTPGQGSSEAFF	TGCGCCAGCAGCCAAACTCCGGGACAGGGCTCCTCTGAAGCTTTCTTT
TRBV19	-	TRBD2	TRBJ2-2	CASSTLAGGTGELFF	TGTGCCAGTAGTACCCTAGCGGGAGGCACCGGGGAGCTGTTTTTT
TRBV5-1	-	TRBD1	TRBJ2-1	CASSFRDRVVINEQFF	TGCGCCAGCAGCTTCCGGGACAGGGTGGTCATCAATGAGCAGTTCTTC
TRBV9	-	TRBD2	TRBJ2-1	CASSVGTRGGNNEQFF	TGTGCCAGCAGCGTAGGAACGCGGGGGGGGAACAATGAGCAGTTCTTC
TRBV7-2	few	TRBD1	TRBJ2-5	CASSLGTGEETQYF	TGTGCCAGCAGCTTAGGCACAGGGGAAGAGACCCAGTACTTC
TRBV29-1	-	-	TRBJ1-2	CSVEDELAGPPLYGYTF	TGCAGCGTTGAAGATGAGCTCGCAGGGCCGCCCCTCTATGGCTACACCTTC
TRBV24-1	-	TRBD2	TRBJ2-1	CATSDGLAGGSDEQFF	TGTGCCACCAGTGATGGATTAGCGGGAGGTTCGGATGAGCAGTTCTTC
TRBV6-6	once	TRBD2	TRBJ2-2	CASRPSGSSGELFF	TGTGCCAGCAGGCCTAGCGGGAGTTCCGGGGAGCTGTTTTTT
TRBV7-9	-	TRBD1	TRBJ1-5	CASSVYLGQGDQPQHF	TGTGCCAGCAGCGTATACTTAGGACAGGGCGATCAGCCCCAGCATTTT
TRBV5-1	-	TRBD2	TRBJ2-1	CASRGDGRAGIDQQFF	TGCGCCAGCAGAGGTGACGGGAGGGCCGGAATCGATCAGCAGTTCTTC
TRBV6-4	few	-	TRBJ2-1	CASSDRAWGIGGNEQFF	TGTGCCAGCAGTGACCGGGCCTGGGGAATTGGAGGTAATGAGCAGTTCTTC
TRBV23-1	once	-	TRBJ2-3	CASRQGLPTDTQYF	TGCGCCAGCAGACAGGGCCTCCCCACAGATACGCAGTATTTT
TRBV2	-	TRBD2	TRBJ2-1	CASKLAGGPFRQFF	TGTGCCAGCAAGCTAGCGGGAGGGCCATTTCGGCAGTTCTTC
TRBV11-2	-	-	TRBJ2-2	CASSLGGENTGELFF	TGTGCCAGCAGCTTAGGGGGAGAGAACACCGGGGAGCTGTTTTTT
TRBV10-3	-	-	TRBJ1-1	CAISGDSVNTEAFF	TGTGCCATCAGTGGTGACAGTGTGAACACTGAAGCTTTCTTT
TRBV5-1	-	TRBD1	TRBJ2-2	CASSLEGQGGREGGELFF	TGCGCCAGCAGCTTGGAGGGACAGGGAGGCAGGGAAGGCGGGGAGCTGTTTTTT
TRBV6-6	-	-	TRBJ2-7	CASSYWDSGEQYF	TGTGCCAGCAGTTACTGGGACTCAGGGGAGCAGTACTTC
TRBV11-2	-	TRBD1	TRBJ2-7	CASSWDRGGDEQYF	TGTGCCAGCAGCTGGGACAGGGGGGGAGACGAGCAGTACTTC
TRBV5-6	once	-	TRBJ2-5	CASSLDPGRKTQYF	TGTGCCAGCAGCTTGGATCCGGGGAGGAAGACCCAGTACTTC
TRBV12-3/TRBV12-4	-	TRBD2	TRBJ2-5	CASRLAGADTQYF	TGTGCCAGCAGACTAGCGGGGGCAGATACCCAGTACTTC
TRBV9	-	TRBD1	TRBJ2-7	CASSPISGTAPFEQYF	TGTGCCAGCAGCCCAATTTCCGGGACAGCCCCCTTCGAGCAGTACTTC
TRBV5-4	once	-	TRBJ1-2	CASSLVVRQDYGYTF	TGTGCCAGCAGCTTGGTGGTAAGACAGGACTATGGCTACACCTTC
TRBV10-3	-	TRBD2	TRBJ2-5	CAISAGVETQYF	TGTGCCATCTCAGCGGGAGTGGAGACCCAGTACTTC
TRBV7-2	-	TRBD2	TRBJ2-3	CASSHLAGWSDTQYF	TGTGCCAGCAGCCATTTAGCGGGTTGGTCAGATACGCAGTATTTT
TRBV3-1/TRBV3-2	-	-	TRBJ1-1	CASSQDSAGNTEAFF	TGTGCCAGCAGCCAAGATTCAGCGGGGAACACTGAAGCTTTCTTT
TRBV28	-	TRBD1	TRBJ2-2	CASRQGGADGELFF	TGTGCCAGCAGACAAGGGGGCGCGGACGGGGAGCTGTTTTTT
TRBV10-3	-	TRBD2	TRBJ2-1	CAISDSGLADNEQFF	TGTGCCATCAGTGATTCGGGACTAGCGGACAATGAGCAGTTCTTC
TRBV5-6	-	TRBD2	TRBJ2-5	CASTLGLAGSPQETQYF	TGTGCCAGCACCCTGGGGCTAGCGGGATCTCCGCAAGAGACCCAGTACTTC
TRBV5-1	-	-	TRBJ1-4	CASSREIGEKLFF	TGCGCCAGCAGCCGGGAAATCGGAGAAAAACTGTTTTTT
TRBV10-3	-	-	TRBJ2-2	CAISVQDNTGELFF	TGTGCCATCAGTGTACAGGATAACACCGGGGAGCTGTTTTTT
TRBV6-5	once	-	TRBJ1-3	CASSSSGTGNTIYF	TGTGCCAGCAGCTCGTCCGGGACTGGAAACACCATATATTTT
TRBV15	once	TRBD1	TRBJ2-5	CATSREGGQGETQYF	TGTGCCACCAGCAGAGAGGGAGGACAGGGAGAGACCCAGTACTTC
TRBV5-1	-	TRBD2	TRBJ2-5	CASSQTSAQETQYF	TGCGCCAGCAGCCAGACTAGCGCCCAAGAGACCCAGTACTTC
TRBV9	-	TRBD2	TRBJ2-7	CASSANSGSLYEQYF	TGTGCCAGCAGCGCGAATAGCGGGAGTCTCTACGAGCAGTACTTC
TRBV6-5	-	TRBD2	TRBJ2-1	CASRVTSGRNEQFF	TGTGCCAGCAGGGTGACTAGCGGGAGGAATGAGCAGTTCTTC
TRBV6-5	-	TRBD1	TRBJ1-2	CASSYPTGGDGYTF	TGTGCCAGCAGTTACCCAACAGGGGGCGATGGCTACACCTTC
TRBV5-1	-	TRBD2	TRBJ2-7	CASSPGTRTYEQYF	TGCGCCAGCAGCCCCGGGACTAGAACCTACGAGCAGTACTTC
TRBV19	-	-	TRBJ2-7	CASSTGTFYEQYF	TGTGCCAGTAGTACCGGGACATTTTACGAGCAGTACTTC
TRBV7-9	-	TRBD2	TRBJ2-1	CASSPIPGLAGGDEQFF	TGTGCCAGCAGCCCTATCCCGGGACTAGCGGGGGGGGATGAGCAGTTCTTC
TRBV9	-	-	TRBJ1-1	CASGRNTEAFF	TGTGCCAGCGGGAGGAACACTGAAGCTTTCTTT
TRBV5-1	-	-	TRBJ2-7	CASSLAQGSGEQYF	TGCGCCAGCAGCTTGGCGCAGGGGTCGGGCGAGCAGTACTTC
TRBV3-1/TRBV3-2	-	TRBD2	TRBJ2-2	CASSPLGLAANTGELFF	TGTGCCAGCAGCCCCCTGGGACTAGCGGCGAACACCGGGGAGCTGTTTTTT
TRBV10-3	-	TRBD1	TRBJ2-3	CAISQGGDTDTQYF	TGTGCCATCAGCCAAGGGGGCGACACAGATACGCAGTATTTT
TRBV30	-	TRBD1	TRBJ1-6	CAWRPRQGPNSPLHF	TGTGCCTGGAGACCTCGACAGGGCCCAAATTCACCCCTCCACTTT
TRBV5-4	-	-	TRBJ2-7	CASSVWQGYEQYF	TGTGCCAGCAGCGTTTGGCAGGGCTACGAGCAGTACTTC
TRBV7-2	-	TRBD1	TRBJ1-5	CASTKGARQPQHF	TGTGCCAGCACCAAGGGGGCAAGACAGCCCCAGCATTTT
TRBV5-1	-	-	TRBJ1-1	CASSPGAGGNTEAFF	TGCGCCAGCAGCCCCGGGGCGGGAGGGAACACTGAAGCTTTCTTT
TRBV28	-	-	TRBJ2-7	CASSLFGRTTTYEQYF	TGTGCCAGCAGTTTATTCGGACGGACGACTACCTACGAGCAGTACTTC
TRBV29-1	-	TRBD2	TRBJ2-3	CSVVGLAGADTQYF	TGCAGCGTCGTGGGACTAGCGGGAGCGGATACGCAGTATTTT